This T cell receptor (beta chain) originates from a study of blood T cell repertoires in COVID-19. About the research overall: Nucleic acid was either cDNA or gDNA, and it came from T cells, B-cell-depleted T cells, or PBMCs.

Participants reported their clinical history, and cohort assignment relied on those reports. The method was immunoSEQ multiplex PCR; TCRdb's version includes in-frame clones alone and lacks a portion of them. The sample carries roughly 140,000 clones, about 85% recorded once. This CDR3 spans 15 amino acids. In germline, CDR1 is LNHNV, CDR2 YYDKDF (reference sequence). Trimming removed 5 bases from V and 12 bases from J; junction bases left unmatched: 13. The chain links TRBV15 to TRBJ2-1; 10 nucleotides agree with TRBD2. This clonotype was obtained from a woman between 35 and 50 years old who had recovered from COVID-19. The specimen was PBMCs or T cells enriched from blood (not recorded which). DNA of the CDR3: TGTGCCACCAGCGTAGCGGGAGGCGGGGTTCGTGGGCAGTTCTTC. Its translation is CATSVAGGGVRGQFF.